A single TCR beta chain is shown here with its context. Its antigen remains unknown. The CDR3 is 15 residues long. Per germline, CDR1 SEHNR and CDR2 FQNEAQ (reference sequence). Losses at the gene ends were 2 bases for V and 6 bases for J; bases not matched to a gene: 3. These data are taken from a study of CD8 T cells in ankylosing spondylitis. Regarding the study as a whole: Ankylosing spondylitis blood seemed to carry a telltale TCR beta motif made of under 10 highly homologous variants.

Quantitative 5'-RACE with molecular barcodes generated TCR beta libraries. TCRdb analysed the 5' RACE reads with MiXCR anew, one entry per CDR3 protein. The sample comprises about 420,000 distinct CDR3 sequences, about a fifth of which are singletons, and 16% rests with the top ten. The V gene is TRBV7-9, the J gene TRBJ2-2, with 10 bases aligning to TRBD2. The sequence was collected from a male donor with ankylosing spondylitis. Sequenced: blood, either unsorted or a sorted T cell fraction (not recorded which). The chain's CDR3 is CASSLSSGSAGELFF. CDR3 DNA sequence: TGTGCCAGCAGCTTATCTAGCGGGAGTGCCGGGGAGCTGTTTTTT.